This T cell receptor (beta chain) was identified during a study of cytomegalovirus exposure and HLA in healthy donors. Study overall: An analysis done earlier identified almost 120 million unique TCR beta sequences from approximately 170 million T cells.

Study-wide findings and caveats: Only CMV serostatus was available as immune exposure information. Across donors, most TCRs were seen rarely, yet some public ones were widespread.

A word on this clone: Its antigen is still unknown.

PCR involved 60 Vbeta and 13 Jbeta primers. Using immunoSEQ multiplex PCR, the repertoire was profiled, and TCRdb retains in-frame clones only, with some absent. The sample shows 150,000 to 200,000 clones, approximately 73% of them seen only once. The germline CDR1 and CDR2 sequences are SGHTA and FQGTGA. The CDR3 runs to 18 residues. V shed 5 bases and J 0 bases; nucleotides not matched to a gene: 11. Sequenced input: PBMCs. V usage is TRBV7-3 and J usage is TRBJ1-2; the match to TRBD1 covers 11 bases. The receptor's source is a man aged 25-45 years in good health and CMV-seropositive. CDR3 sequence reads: CASSPVGGQGGTNYGYTF. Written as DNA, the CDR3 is TGTGCCAGCAGCCCCGTTGGGGGACAGGGGGGGACTAACTATGGCTACACCTTC.